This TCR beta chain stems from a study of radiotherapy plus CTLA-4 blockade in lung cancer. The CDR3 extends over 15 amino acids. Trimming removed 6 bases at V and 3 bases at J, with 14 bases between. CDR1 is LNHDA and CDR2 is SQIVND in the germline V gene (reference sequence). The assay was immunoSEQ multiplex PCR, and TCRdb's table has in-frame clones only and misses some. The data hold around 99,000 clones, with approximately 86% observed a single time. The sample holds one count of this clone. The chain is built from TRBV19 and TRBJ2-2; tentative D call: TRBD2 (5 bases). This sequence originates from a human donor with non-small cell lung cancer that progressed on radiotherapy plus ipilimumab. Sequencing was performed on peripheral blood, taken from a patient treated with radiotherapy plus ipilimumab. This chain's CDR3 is CASSSTSAHTGELFF. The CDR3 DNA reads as TGTGCCAGTAGCTCAACTAGTGCCCACACCGGGGAGCTGTTTTTT.